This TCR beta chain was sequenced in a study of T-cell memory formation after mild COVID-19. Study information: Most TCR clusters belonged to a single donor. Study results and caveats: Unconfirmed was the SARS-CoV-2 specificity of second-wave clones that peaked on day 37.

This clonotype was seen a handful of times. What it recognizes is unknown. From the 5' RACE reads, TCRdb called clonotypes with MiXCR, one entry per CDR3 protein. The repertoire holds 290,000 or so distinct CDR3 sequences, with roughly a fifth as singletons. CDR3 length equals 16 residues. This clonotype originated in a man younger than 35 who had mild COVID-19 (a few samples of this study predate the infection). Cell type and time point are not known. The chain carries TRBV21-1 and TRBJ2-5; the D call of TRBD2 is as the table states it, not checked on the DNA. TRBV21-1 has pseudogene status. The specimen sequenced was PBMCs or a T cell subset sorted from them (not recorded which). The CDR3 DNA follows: TGTGCCAGCAGGAAGAAGCGGGGGGGTGAGCAAGAGACCCAGTACTTC. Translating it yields CASRKKRGGEQETQYF.